The rows below give T cell receptor beta chains drawn from one sample of a study of a mutant IDH1 vaccine in newly diagnosed glioma. Sequencing was performed with immunoSEQ multiplex PCR; in TCRdb, only in-frame clones are kept and a portion is missing. In the table there are tens of thousands of clones, roughly 80% of which are singletons. No antigens are known for them. This specimen was PBMCs, taken from a glioma patient whose treatment included an IDH1 peptide vaccine. These TCRs come from a woman aged 18-35 years with glioma. The CDR3 runs from the conserved cysteine through the conserved F or W. Each record gives: clone size, D gene, V gene, J gene, CDR3 protein, CDR3 DNA. The D gene is left open where the match is weak. The size entry is marked missing in some rows and otherwise reads once, few, many or a size class.

.	TRBD2	TRBV6-1	TRBJ2-4	CASSAFGLAGAVNIQYF	TGTGCCAGCAGTGCTTTTGGACTAGCGGGAGCGGTAAACATTCAGTACTTC
.	.	TRBV6-5	TRBJ2-5	CASTTSWGPQETQYF	TGTGCCAGCACCACCTCTTGGGGGCCCCAAGAGACCCAGTACTTC
.	TRBD1	TRBV6-1	TRBJ1-5	CASSSGTGGNQPQHF	TGTGCCAGCAGTTCCGGGACAGGCGGCAATCAGCCCCAGCATTTT
.	TRBD2	TRBV7-9	TRBJ2-5	CASSPPSGGALETQYF	TGTGCCAGCAGCCCCCCTAGCGGGGGGGCCTTGGAGACCCAGTACTTC
.	TRBD2	TRBV27	TRBJ2-5	CASSIGLAWYF	TGTGCCAGCAGTATTGGACTAGCTTGGTACTTC
.	.	TRBV4-1	TRBJ1-5	CASSQDFSRSNQPQHF	TGCGCCAGCAGCCAAGATTTTAGTCGCAGCAATCAGCCCCAGCATTTT
.	TRBD2	TRBV4-1	TRBJ2-3	CASSQDPGLADTDTQYF	TGCGCCAGCAGCCAAGATCCCGGACTAGCGGACACAGATACGCAGTATTTT
.	.	TRBV7-9	TRBJ1-1	CASSLDGWGLNTEAFF	TGTGCCAGCAGCTTAGATGGGTGGGGCTTGAACACTGAAGCTTTCTTT
.	.	TRBV6-5	TRBJ2-2	CASSTRDYTGELFF	TGTGCCAGCAGTACCCGGGACTACACCGGGGAGCTGTTTTTT
.	.	TRBV14	TRBJ1-3	CASSQTAAGNTIYF	TGTGCCAGCAGCCAAACAGCAGCTGGAAACACCATATATTTT
.	TRBD1	TRBV5-1	TRBJ1-1	CASSFDARQGRTEAFF	TGCGCCAGCAGCTTCGACGCAAGACAGGGACGGACTGAAGCTTTCTTT
.	TRBD1	TRBV28	TRBJ2-7	CASSLGGGQGGTYEQYF	TGTGCCAGCAGTCTCGGAGGGGGACAGGGTGGCACCTACGAGCAGTACTTC
.	.	TRBV2	TRBJ1-2	CAIPGVGYTF	TGTGCCATCCCGGGGGTTGGCTACACCTTC
.	.	TRBV7-2	TRBJ2-1	CASSLAGSVLSEQFF	TGTGCCAGCAGCTTGGCCGGGAGTGTGTTAAGTGAGCAGTTCTTC
.	.	TRBV5-5	TRBJ1-1	CASSYTANTEAFF	TGTGCCAGCAGCTATACAGCAAACACTGAAGCTTTCTTT
.	TRBD2	TRBV30	TRBJ2-6	CAWRQAGGPLRANVLTF	TGTGCCTGGCGACAGGCGGGGGGGCCCTTAAGGGCCAACGTCCTGACTTTC
.	TRBD2	TRBV6-1	TRBJ2-5	CASSALPGLAEQETQYF	TGTGCCAGCAGTGCCCTACCGGGACTAGCGGAACAAGAGACCCAGTACTTC
.	.	TRBV7-2	TRBJ2-7	CASSLGNAYEQYF	TGTGCCAGCAGCTTAGGGAACGCCTACGAGCAGTACTTC
.	.	TRBV7-8	TRBJ1-5	CASSLTWEGVNQPQHF	TGTGCCAGCAGCTTAACCTGGGAAGGGGTCAATCAGCCCCAGCATTTT
few	TRBD2	TRBV6-1	TRBJ2-3	CASTSGSPTDTQYF	TGTGCCAGCACTAGCGGGAGCCCCACAGATACGCAGTATTTT
.	TRBD2	TRBV7-6	TRBJ2-1	CASSLAVAREKFF	TGTGCCAGCAGCTTAGCAGTGGCGCGGGAGAAGTTCTTC
medium-sized	.	TRBV7-9	TRBJ2-1	CASSDYSNEQFF	TGTGCCAGCAGCGACTACAGTAATGAGCAGTTCTTC
.	TRBD1	TRBV7-9	TRBJ2-7	CASSARGQNFYEQYF	TGTGCCAGCAGCGCCCGGGGACAGAACTTCTACGAGCAGTACTTC
.	TRBD2	TRBV2	TRBJ2-3	CASRRLAASTDTQYF	TGTGCCAGCAGGCGGCTAGCGGCAAGCACAGATACGCAGTATTTT
.	.	TRBV4-3	TRBJ2-7	CASSQDQRNYEQYF	TGCGCCAGCAGCCAAGACCAGCGGAACTACGAGCAGTACTTC
few	.	TRBV5-1	TRBJ2-3	CASSLVSTDTQYF	TGCGCCAGCAGCTTGGTCAGCACAGATACGCAGTATTTT
.	TRBD1	TRBV4-1	TRBJ2-7	CASSQPGTGYEQYF	TGCGCCAGCAGCCAACCCGGGACAGGGTATGAGCAGTACTTC
.	.	TRBV5-4	TRBJ2-5	CASSLFNQQETQYF	TGTGCCAGCAGCTTGTTTAATCAGCAAGAGACCCAGTACTTC
.	.	TRBV7-9	TRBJ2-5	CASSVQETQYF	TGTGCCAGCAGCGTACAAGAGACCCAGTACTTC
.	TRBD1	TRBV2	TRBJ2-1	CASSEAGTGGFRVEQFF	TGTGCCAGCAGTGAAGCCGGGACAGGGGGTTTTAGGGTTGAGCAGTTCTTC
.	.	TRBV4-1	TRBJ2-1	CASRLLTGTNEQFF	TGCGCCAGCAGACTACTCACAGGGACCAATGAGCAGTTCTTC
.	.	TRBV7-8	TRBJ2-1	CASGRDLNEQFF	TGTGCCAGCGGCAGGGACCTAAATGAGCAGTTCTTC
once	.	TRBV30	TRBJ1-1	CAWTLGKDTEAFF	TGTGCCTGGACTCTAGGGAAAGATACTGAAGCTTTCTTT
.	TRBD1	TRBV27	TRBJ2-1	CASSSGTGGYEQFF	TGTGCCAGCAGTTCTGGGACAGGGGGCTATGAGCAGTTCTTC
few	TRBD1	TRBV5-5	TRBJ1-5	CASSLQGNSNQPQHF	TGTGCCAGCAGTTTACAGGGGAATAGCAATCAGCCCCAGCATTTT